This T cell receptor (beta chain) was sequenced for a study of beta chain features in type 1 diabetes. Sequenced material consisted of expressed TCRB transcripts (all of the isolated RNA was reverse transcribed). Using immunoSEQ multiplex PCR, the repertoire was profiled, and TCRdb retains in-frame clones only, with some absent. The table lists hundreds of thousands of clones, around 13% of them singletons. In this sample, this clone turned up a few times. V was shortened by 4 bases and J by 4 bases, with 16 bases between the two germline ends. Per germline, CDR1 SQVTM and CDR2 ANQGSEA. The CDR3 is made up of 14 amino acids.

The receptor was isolated from a man between 18 and 29 years old in good health. Specimen: naive CD4+ T cells from blood. The chain employs TRBV29-1 and TRBJ1-1; tentative D call: TRBD1 (6 bases). This CDR3 reads CSVAFLQGFTEAFF. In DNA form, the CDR3 reads TGCAGCGTTGCATTTCTACAGGGTTTCACTGAAGCTTTCTTT.